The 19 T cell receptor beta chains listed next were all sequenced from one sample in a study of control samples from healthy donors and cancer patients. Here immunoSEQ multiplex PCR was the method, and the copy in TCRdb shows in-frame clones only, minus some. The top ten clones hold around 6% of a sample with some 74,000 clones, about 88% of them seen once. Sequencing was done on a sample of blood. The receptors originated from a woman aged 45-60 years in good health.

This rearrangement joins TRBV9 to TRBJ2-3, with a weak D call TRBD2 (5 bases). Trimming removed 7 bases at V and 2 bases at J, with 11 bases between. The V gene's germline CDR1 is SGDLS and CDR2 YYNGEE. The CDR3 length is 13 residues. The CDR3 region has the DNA TGTGCCAGCTCCACTAGTTCCACAGATACGCAGTATTTT. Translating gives CASSTSSTDTQYF.

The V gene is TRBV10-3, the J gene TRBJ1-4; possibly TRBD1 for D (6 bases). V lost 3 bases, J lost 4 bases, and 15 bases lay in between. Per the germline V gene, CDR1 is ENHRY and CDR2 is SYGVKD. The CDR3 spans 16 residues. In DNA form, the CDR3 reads TGTGCCATCAGTGAAGCTACAGGGATAGGTAATGAAAAACTGTTTTTT. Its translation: CAISEATGIGNEKLFF.

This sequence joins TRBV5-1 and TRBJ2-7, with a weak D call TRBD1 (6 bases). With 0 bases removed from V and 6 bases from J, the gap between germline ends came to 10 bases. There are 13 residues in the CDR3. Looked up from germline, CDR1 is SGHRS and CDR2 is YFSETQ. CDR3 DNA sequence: TGCGCCAGCAGCTTGGAGCCAGGGGCCGAGCAGTACTTC. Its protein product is CASSLEPGAEQYF.

CDR3 coding DNA: TGTGCCACCAATGGGTCTTTGGGGGGTAGTCAGTATGGCTACACCTTC. It codes for CATNGSLGGSQYGYTF. J is TRBJ1-2 and V is TRBV24-1; TRBD1 might be the D (5 bases). The germline V gene encodes CDR1 KGHDR and CDR2 SFDVKD. CDR3 size: 16 residues. V lost 8 bases to trimming and J lost 5 bases, with 23 bases between them.

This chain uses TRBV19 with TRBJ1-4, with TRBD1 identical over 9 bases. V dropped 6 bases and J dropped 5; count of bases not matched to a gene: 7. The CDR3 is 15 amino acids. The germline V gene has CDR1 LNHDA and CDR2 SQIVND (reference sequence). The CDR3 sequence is CASRDPGQGNEKLFF. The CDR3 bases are TGTGCCAGTAGGGATCCGGGACAGGGCAATGAAAAACTGTTTTTT. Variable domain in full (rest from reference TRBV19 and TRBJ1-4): DGGITQSPKYLFRKEGQNVTLSCEQNLNHDAMYWYRQDPGQGLRLIYYSQIVNDFQKGDIAEGYSVSREKKESFPLTVTSAQKNPTAFYLCASRDPGQGNEKLFFGSGTQLSVL.

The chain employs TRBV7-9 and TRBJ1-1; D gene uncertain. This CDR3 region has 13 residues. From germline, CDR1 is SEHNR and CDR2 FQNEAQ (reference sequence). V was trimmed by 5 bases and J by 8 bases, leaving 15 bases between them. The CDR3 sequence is CASSPHGRPEAFF. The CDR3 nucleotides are TGTGCCAGCAGCCCTCACGGCAGGCCCGAAGCTTTCTTT.

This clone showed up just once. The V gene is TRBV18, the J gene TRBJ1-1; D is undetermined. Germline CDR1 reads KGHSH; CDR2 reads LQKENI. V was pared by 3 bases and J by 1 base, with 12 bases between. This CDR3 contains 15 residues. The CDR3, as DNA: TGTGCCAGCTCACCGAACCCTCCAGGGAACACTGAAGCTTTCTTT. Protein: CASSPNPPGNTEAFF.

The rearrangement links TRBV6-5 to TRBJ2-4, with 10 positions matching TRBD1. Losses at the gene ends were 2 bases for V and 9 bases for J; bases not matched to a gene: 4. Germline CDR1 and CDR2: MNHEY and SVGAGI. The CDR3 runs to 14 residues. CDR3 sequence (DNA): TGTGCCAGCAGTTACCGCGGGACAGGGGCCATTCAGTACTTC. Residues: CASSYRGTGAIQYF.

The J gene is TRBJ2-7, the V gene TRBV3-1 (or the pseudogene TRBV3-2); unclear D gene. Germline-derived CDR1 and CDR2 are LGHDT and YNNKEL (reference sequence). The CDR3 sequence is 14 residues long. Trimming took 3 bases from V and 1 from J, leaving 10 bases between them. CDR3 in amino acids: CASSQGLASYEQYF. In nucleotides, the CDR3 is TGTGCCAGCAGCCAGGGCCTTGCGTCCTACGAGCAGTACTTC.

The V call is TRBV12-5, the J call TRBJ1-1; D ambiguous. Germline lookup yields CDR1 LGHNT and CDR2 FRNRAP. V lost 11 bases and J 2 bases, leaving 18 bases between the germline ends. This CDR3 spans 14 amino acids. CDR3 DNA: TGTGCTTGGTCAGAACTCCCCTCAAACACTGAAGCTTTCTTT. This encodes CAWSELPSNTEAFF.

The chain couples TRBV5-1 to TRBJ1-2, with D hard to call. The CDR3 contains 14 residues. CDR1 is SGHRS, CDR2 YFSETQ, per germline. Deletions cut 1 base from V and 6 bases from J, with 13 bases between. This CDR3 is CASSLNEASNGYTF. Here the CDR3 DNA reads TGCGCCAGCAGCTTGAACGAGGCGTCGAATGGCTACACCTTC.

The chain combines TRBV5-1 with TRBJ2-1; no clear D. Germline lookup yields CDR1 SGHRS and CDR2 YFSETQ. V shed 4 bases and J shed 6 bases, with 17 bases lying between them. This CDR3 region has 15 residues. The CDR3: CASSPLDTRLNEQFF. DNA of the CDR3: TGCGCCAGCAGCCCCCTCGACACACGCCTCAATGAGCAGTTCTTC.

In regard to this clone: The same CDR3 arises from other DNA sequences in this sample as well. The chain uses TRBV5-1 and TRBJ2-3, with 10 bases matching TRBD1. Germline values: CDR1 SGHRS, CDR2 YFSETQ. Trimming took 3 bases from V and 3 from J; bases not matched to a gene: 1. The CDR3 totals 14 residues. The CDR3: CASSSGQGTDTQYF. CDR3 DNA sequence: TGCGCCAGCAGCTCGGGACAGGGGACAGATACGCAGTATTTT.

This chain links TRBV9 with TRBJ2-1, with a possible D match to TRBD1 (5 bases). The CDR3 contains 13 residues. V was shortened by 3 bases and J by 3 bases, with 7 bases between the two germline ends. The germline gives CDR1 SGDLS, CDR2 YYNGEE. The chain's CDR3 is CASSGQNYNEQFF. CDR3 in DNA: TGTGCCAGCAGCGGACAGAACTACAATGAGCAGTTCTTC. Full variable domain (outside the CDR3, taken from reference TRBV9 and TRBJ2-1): DSGVTQTPKHLITATGQRVTLRCSPRSGDLSVYWYQQSLDQGLQFLIQYYNGEERAKGNILERFSAQQFPDLHSELNLSSLELGDSALYFCASSGQNYNEQFFGPGTRLTVL.

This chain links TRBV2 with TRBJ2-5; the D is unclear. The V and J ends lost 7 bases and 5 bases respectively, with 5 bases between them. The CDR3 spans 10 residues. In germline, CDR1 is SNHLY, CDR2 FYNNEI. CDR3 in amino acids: CASKQETQYF. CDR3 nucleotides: TGTGCCAGCAAGCAGGAGACCCAGTACTTC.

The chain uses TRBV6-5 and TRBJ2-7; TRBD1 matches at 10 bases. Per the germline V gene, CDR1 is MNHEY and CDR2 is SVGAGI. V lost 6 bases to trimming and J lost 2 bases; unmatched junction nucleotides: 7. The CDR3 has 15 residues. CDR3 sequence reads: CASRLSGTGAYEQYF. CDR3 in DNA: TGTGCCAGCAGATTATCCGGGACAGGGGCCTACGAGCAGTACTTC.

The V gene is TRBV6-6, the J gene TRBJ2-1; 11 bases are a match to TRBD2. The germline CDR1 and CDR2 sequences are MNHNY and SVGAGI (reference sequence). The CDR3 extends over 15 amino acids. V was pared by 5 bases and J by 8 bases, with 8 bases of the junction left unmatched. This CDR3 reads CASSKPSGGIYEQFF. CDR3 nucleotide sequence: TGTGCCAGCAGTAAACCTAGCGGGGGGATCTATGAGCAGTTCTTC.

The CDR3 region has the DNA TGTGCCAGCAGCTTTACCCCCAAAAACATTCAGTACTTC. Encoded protein: CASSFTPKNIQYF. The chain joins TRBV13 to TRBJ2-4; D not resolved. Germline V gene lookup returns CDR1 PRHDT and CDR2 FYEKMQ (reference sequence). The CDR3 is 13 amino acids. Trimming stripped 3 bases from V and 2 bases from J, with 5 bases between.

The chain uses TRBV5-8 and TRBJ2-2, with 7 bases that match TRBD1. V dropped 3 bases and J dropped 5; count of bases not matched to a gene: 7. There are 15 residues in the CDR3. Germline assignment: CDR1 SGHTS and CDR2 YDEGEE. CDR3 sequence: CASSWETGYTGELFF. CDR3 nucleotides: TGTGCCAGCAGCTGGGAGACAGGGTATACCGGGGAGCTGTTTTTT.